These 30 T cell receptor beta chains were sequenced from one sample in a study of blood T cell repertoires in COVID-19. The assay was immunoSEQ multiplex PCR, and TCRdb's table has in-frame clones only and misses some. The table has about 170,000 clones, more than 70% seen once. The sample taken for sequencing was peripheral blood. The receptor source for this set is a man aged 45-65 years who had recovered from COVID-19.

V usage is TRBV10-3 and J usage is TRBJ1-3; no definite D call. Per the germline V gene, CDR1 is ENHRY and CDR2 is SYGVKD. V was clipped by 0 bases and J by 0 bases, with 6 bases between them. This CDR3 comprises 15 residues. CDR3 in DNA: TGTGCCATCAGTGAGTCGAGCGGCTCTGGAAACACCATATATTTT. Translating it yields CAISESSGSGNTIYF.

The chain combines TRBV7-2 with TRBJ2-7; D might be TRBD1 (5 bases). The CDR3 contains 14 residues. The germline V and J ends were trimmed by 5 bases and 2 bases, with 13 bases remaining between them. CDR1 is SGHTA and CDR2 is FQGNSA in the germline V gene. CDR3 protein: CASSADSFAYEQYF. CDR3 coding DNA: TGTGCCAGCAGCGCCGACAGTTTTGCCTACGAGCAGTACTTC.

The V call is TRBV4-2, the J call TRBJ2-7, with 11 bases that match TRBD2. This CDR3 has 18 residues. V gave up 0 bases and J gave up 0 bases; unmatched junction bases: 7. Germline CDR1 and CDR2: LGHNA and YNFKEQ. CDR3 nucleotides: TGTGCCAGCAGCCAAGATCCACTAGCGGGGGCTAGCTCCTACGAGCAGTACTTC. Translated, it gives CASSQDPLAGASSYEQYF.

The rearrangement links TRBV7-2 to TRBJ1-5; weak D call: TRBD1 (5 bases). The CDR3 is 16 amino acids. The V end was cut by 1 base, the J end by 0 bases, with 10 bases between. Germline assignment: CDR1 SGHTA and CDR2 FQGNSA. CDR3 DNA sequence: TGTGCCAGCAGCTTAGTGGCAGGGAATAGCAATCAGCCCCAGCATTTT. Protein product: CASSLVAGNSNQPQHF.

The chain has TRBV9 and TRBJ2-7; TRBD1 aligns across 9 bases. The V gene's germline CDR1 is SGDLS and CDR2 YYNGEE. The junction had 12 bases not matched to a gene; V was cut back by 4 bases and J by 7 bases. The CDR3 loop spans 15 amino acids. Here the CDR3 reads CASSFAGQGSGEQYF. CDR3 bases: TGTGCCAGCAGCTTCGCCGGACAGGGGTCCGGAGAGCAGTACTTC. Full variable domain (remainder filled in from reference TRBV9 and TRBJ2-7): DSGVTQTPKHLITATGQRVTLRCSPRSGDLSVYWYQQSLDQGLQFLIQYYNGEERAKGNILERFSAQQFPDLHSELNLSSLELGDSALYFCASSFAGQGSGEQYFGPGTRLTVT.

The J gene is TRBJ2-7, the V gene TRBV29-1, with D possibly being TRBD2 (5 bases). V dropped 4 bases and J dropped 7 bases, with 17 bases sitting between them. CDR1 SQVTM and CDR2 ANQGSEA come from the germline V gene. The CDR3 totals 13 residues. The CDR3, as DNA: TGCAGCGTTGCAGTCTGGGATCGAGGGGAGCAGTACTTC. As protein: CSVAVWDRGEQYF.

This chain uses TRBV27 with TRBJ1-2; 7 bases fit TRBD1. Germline V gene lookup returns CDR1 MNHEY and CDR2 SMNVEV (reference sequence). The CDR3 runs 13 residues. V dropped 6 bases and J dropped 1; count of bases not matched to a gene: 2. CDR3 residues: CASRRQGNYGYTF. The CDR3 nucleotides are TGTGCCAGCAGACGACAGGGTAACTATGGCTACACCTTC.

The DNA for the CDR3 is TGTGCCAGCAGGTGGCCTGCTAGCGGCACCGGGGAGCTGTTTTTT. Its protein is CASRWPASGTGELFF. The J gene is TRBJ2-2, the V gene TRBV6-5; the match to TRBD2 covers 7 bases. The CDR3 sequence is 15 residues long. V lost 6 bases to trimming and J lost 4 bases; unmatched junction nucleotides: 8. The germline gives CDR1 MNHEY, CDR2 SVGAGI.

The chain has TRBV19 and TRBJ2-3; 7 nucleotides match TRBD2. The ends lost 7 bases at V and 1 base at J; junction bases unmatched: 8. CDR3 length: 15 residues. Looked up from germline, CDR1 is LNHDA and CDR2 is SQIVND (reference sequence). CDR3 bases: TGTGCCAGTAAACCCCGGGGGGAAGGCACAGATACGCAGTATTTT. The encoded protein is CASKPRGEGTDTQYF.

The chain carries TRBV19 and TRBJ2-7, with D perhaps TRBD2 (6 bases). The CDR3 length is 12 residues. The germline V and J ends were trimmed by 3 bases and 6 bases, with 9 bases remaining between them. Germline-derived CDR1 and CDR2 are LNHDA and SQIVND (reference sequence). CDR3 DNA: TGTGCCAGTAGTATCCAAGCGGGCGAGCAGTACTTC. Amino acids: CASSIQAGEQYF.

The rearrangement joins TRBV11-2 to TRBJ2-1; 13 bases are shared with TRBD2. The V segment lost 6 bases and the J segment 10 bases; nucleotides outside the gene matches: 6. Per the germline V gene, CDR1 is SGHAT and CDR2 is FQNNGV. The CDR3 covers 14 residues. Here the CDR3 DNA reads TGTGCCAGCAGTGGACTAGCGGGAGTTCAAGAGCAGTTCTTC. This translates into CASSGLAGVQEQFF.

V usage is TRBV9 and J usage is TRBJ2-2, with TRBD1 matching 7 bases. The CDR3 spans 14 residues. Trimming at V came to 6 bases and at J to 2 bases, leaving 4 bases not matched to a gene. CDR1 and CDR2 (germline): SGDLS, YYNGEE. The CDR3 protein is CASNRDSNTGELFF. The CDR3, as DNA: TGTGCCAGCAACCGGGACAGCAACACCGGGGAGCTGTTTTTT.

The gene calls are TRBV7-9 and TRBJ1-1; TRBD1 might be the D (5 bases). The germline V gene has CDR1 SEHNR and CDR2 FQNEAQ (reference sequence). The CDR3 extends over 15 amino acids. Trimming shortened V by 5 bases and J by 8 bases, and 21 bases separated the two germline ends. CDR3 amino acids: CASSDKQVLVTEAFF. In DNA form, the CDR3 reads TGTGCCAGCAGCGATAAACAGGTTCTGGTTACCGAAGCTTTCTTT.

Here the CDR3 DNA reads TGTGCCAGTATGGCGAATGGGGGGAGCCCGAAAGACAATGAGCAGTTCTTC. Protein sequence: CASMANGGSPKDNEQFF. The V call is TRBV19, the J call TRBJ2-1, with a tentative D call TRBD2 (6 bases). Germline CDR1 reads LNHDA; CDR2 reads SQIVND (reference sequence). V lost 7 bases and J lost 5, with 24 bases in between. This CDR3 has 17 residues.

The rearrangement joins TRBV19 to TRBJ2-7; TRBD2 agrees at 9 bases. This CDR3 contains 14 residues. J lost 6 bases, V lost 6 bases, and 9 bases had no gene match. CDR1 is LNHDA, CDR2 SQIVND, per germline (reference sequence). The CDR3 protein is CASRLAGELGEQYF. The CDR3 bases are TGTGCCAGTAGATTAGCGGGGGAACTAGGCGAGCAGTACTTC.

The rearrangement links TRBV27 to TRBJ1-6; no clear D. V was cut by 4 bases and J by 3 bases, with 7 bases left in between. Germline values: CDR1 MNHEY, CDR2 SMNVEV (reference sequence). This CDR3 has 14 residues. In nucleotides, the CDR3 is TGTGCCAGCAGTTCAGGCCTCTATAATTCACCCCTCCACTTT. This translates into CASSSGLYNSPLHF.

This clone came up once. The V gene is TRBV4-3, the J gene TRBJ1-2; 8 bases align to TRBD1. This CDR3 is 14 amino acids long. Germline CDR1 is LGHNA and CDR2 is YSLEER. Trimming cost V 3 bases and J 5 bases; bases outside gene matches: 5. The CDR3 loop reads CASSQAGQGYGYTF. The CDR3 DNA is TGCGCCAGCAGCCAGGCCGGACAGGGATATGGCTACACCTTC.

The rearrangement uses TRBV3-1 (or the pseudogene TRBV3-2) and TRBJ2-5, with D uncertain. Trimming removed 1 base from V and 2 bases from J, with 8 bases in between. The CDR3 covers 14 residues. The germline gives CDR1 LGHDT, CDR2 YNNKEL (reference sequence). CDR3 region: CASSQGLVQETQYF. The CDR3 coding sequence is TGTGCCAGCAGCCAAGGTCTTGTTCAAGAGACCCAGTACTTC.

This clone appeared a single time. V usage is TRBV5-1 and J usage is TRBJ1-4; 7 nucleotides agree with TRBD1. V was pared by 0 bases and J by 5 bases, with 7 bases of the junction left unmatched. Germline lookup yields CDR1 SGHRS and CDR2 YFSETQ. This CDR3 is 16 amino acids long. In DNA, the CDR3 is TGCGCCAGCAGCTTGGGTACAGGGGAATCGAATGAAAAACTGTTTTTT. This translates into CASSLGTGESNEKLFF.

This clone was counted between two and nine times. The J gene is TRBJ2-3, the V gene TRBV27; 10 nucleotides align to TRBD1. Germline values: CDR1 MNHEY, CDR2 SMNVEV (reference sequence). This CDR3 spans 15 amino acids. V was pared by 5 bases and J by 1 base, with 3 bases of the junction left unmatched. The CDR3 DNA is TGTGCCAGCAGTATCGGGACAGGGGGCACAGATACGCAGTATTTT. This encodes CASSIGTGGTDTQYF.

The V call is TRBV7-2, the J call TRBJ2-1; D not resolved. Per germline, CDR1 SGHTA and CDR2 FQGNSA. The V end lost 2 bases, the J end lost 0 bases, and 8 bases lay between the germline ends. The CDR3 has 15 residues. CDR3 sequence: CASSLLRSSYNEQFF. As DNA, the CDR3 is TGTGCCAGCAGCTTATTACGGAGCTCCTACAATGAGCAGTTCTTC.

This chain joins TRBV9 and TRBJ2-3, with TRBD2 matching over 12 bases. Losses at the gene ends were 0 bases for V and 4 bases for J; bases not matched to a gene: 0. The CDR3 runs 15 residues. In germline, CDR1 is SGDLS, CDR2 YYNGEE. The CDR3 here is CASSVASGGADTQYF. The CDR3 nucleotides are TGTGCCAGCAGCGTAGCTAGCGGGGGGGCAGATACGCAGTATTTT.

This chain links TRBV7-2 with TRBJ2-7, with 7 bases that match TRBD1. CDR3 size: 16 residues. Germline trimming cut 5 bases from V and 6 bases from J; bases unmatched to any gene: 16. The germline CDR1 and CDR2 sequences are SGHTA and FQGNSA. The CDR3 coding sequence is TGTGCCAGCAGCACAAACAGGGGTAGGACGAGGCCCGAGCAGTACTTC. This translates into CASSTNRGRTRPEQYF.

The CDR3 reads CASSQEGSINTQYF. The CDR3 DNA sequence: TGTGCCAGCTCTCAGGAGGGATCCATAAATACGCAGTATTTT. This sequence joins TRBV25-1 and TRBJ2-3; D may be TRBD2 (6 bases). The V gene lost 8 bases and the J gene lost 7 bases, with 19 bases spanning the gap. Germline-derived CDR1 and CDR2 are MGHDK and SYGVNS. The CDR3 length is 14 residues.

The rearrangement joins TRBV29-1 to TRBJ1-2, with D maybe TRBD1 (6 bases). Per germline, CDR1 SQVTM and CDR2 ANQGSEA. CDR3 length equals 15 residues. Deletions cut 5 bases from V and 0 bases from J, with 16 bases between. The CDR3 sequence: CSVRAQGNANYGYTF. The CDR3 bases are TGCAGCGTTCGAGCACAGGGAAATGCTAACTATGGCTACACCTTC.

The V and J genes are TRBV7-8 and TRBJ1-5; 9 bases agree with TRBD1. Germline CDR1 and CDR2: SGHVS and FQNEAQ. Losses at the gene ends were 5 bases for V and 0 bases for J; bases not matched to a gene: 11. The CDR3 extends over 18 amino acids. The CDR3 coding sequence is TGTGCCAGCAGCCCCACAGGGGGCTATTCGAATAGCAATCAGCCCCAGCATTTT. Amino acid sequence: CASSPTGGYSNSNQPQHF.

V is TRBV14 and J is TRBJ1-4; a possible D gene is TRBD1 (5 bases). The V end was cut by 1 base, the J end by 3 bases, with 9 bases between. The V gene's germline CDR1 is SGHDN and CDR2 FVKESK. The CDR3 sequence is 15 residues long. This CDR3 reads CASSQGGWANEKLFF. CDR3 bases: TGTGCCAGCAGCCAAGGGGGCTGGGCTAATGAAAAACTGTTTTTT.

The chain recombines TRBV5-4 with TRBJ1-1, with TRBD1 matching over 9 bases. CDR1 is SGHNT and CDR2 is YYREEE in the germline V gene (reference sequence). V lost 3 bases and J lost 1; bases outside the gene matches: 4. This CDR3 spans 15 amino acids. The CDR3 loop is CASSSGTGRNTEAFF. The CDR3 nucleotides read TGTGCCAGCAGCTCAGGGACAGGGAGGAACACTGAAGCTTTCTTT.

The V and J genes are TRBV5-1 and TRBJ2-1, with TRBD1 matching 9 bases. The CDR3 spans 15 residues. The J segment lost 7 bases and the V segment lost 1 base, leaving 6 bases of the junction unmatched. Germline loops: CDR1 SGHRS, CDR2 YFSETQ. CDR3 region: CASSLTGGAGNEQFF. CDR3 bases: TGCGCCAGCAGCTTGACAGGGGGCGCGGGGAATGAGCAGTTCTTC.

CDR3 sequence: CASNIGPGRGEKLFF. CDR3 nucleotide sequence: TGCGCCAGCAACATTGGTCCAGGGCGGGGTGAAAAACTGTTTTTT. V and J are TRBV5-1 and TRBJ1-4; D is perhaps TRBD1 (5 bases). The CDR3 runs 15 residues. Germline CDR1 is SGHRS and CDR2 is YFSETQ. V shed 6 bases and J shed 7 bases, with 19 bases lying between them. The full variable domain, completed using reference TRBV5-1 and TRBJ1-4, is KAGVTQTPRYLIKTRGQQVTLSCSPISGHRSVSWYQQTPGQGLQFLFEYFSETQRNKGNFPGRFSGRQFSNSRSEMNVSTLELGDSALYLCASNIGPGRGEKLFFGSGTQLSVL.